This TCR beta chain is drawn from a study of control samples from healthy donors and cancer patients. Data came from immunoSEQ multiplex PCR; TCRdb stores just in-frame clones and leaves some out. The top ten hold around 19% of the sample, which has about 69,000 clones, 89% seen once. Of note for this clone: The junction differs from germline at one of its ends, possibly a read error.

This CDR3 is built from 14 residues. CDR1 is SGHDT, CDR2 YYEEEE, per germline. The sequence was obtained from a man in his fifties or sixties with lung cancer. The chain uses TRBV5-6 and TRBJ1-6, with D unresolved. The sample taken for sequencing was PBMCs. The DNA of the CDR3 is TGTGCCAGCAGCTTGGGGCAGGATAAGTCACCCCTCCACTTT. This codes for CASSLGQDKSPLHF.